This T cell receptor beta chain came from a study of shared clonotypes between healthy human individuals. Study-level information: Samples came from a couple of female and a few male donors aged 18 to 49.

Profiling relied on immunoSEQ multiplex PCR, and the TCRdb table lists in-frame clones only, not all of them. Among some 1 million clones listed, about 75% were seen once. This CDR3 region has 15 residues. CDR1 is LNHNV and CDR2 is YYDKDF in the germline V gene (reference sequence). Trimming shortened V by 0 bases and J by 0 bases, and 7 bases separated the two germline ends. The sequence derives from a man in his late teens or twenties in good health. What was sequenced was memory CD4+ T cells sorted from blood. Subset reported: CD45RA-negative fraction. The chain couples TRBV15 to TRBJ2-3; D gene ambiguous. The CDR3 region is CATSRDGSSTDTQYF. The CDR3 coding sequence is TGTGCCACCAGCAGAGACGGATCTAGCACAGATACGCAGTATTTT.